This T cell receptor (beta chain) was found in a study of blood T cell repertoires in COVID-19. Study summary: Acute and convalescent COVID-19 specimens originated in the United States, Italy and Spain. From T cells, B-cell-depleted T cells, or PBMCs came the material, which was cDNA or gDNA.

Germline CDR1 reads SGHVS; CDR2 reads FQNEAQ. The ends were cut back, 2 bases at V and 0 bases at J, with 8 bases in the middle. The CDR3 sequence is 14 residues long. Original processing notes: Amplification of reference gene primers was used by the study to estimate nucleated cell counts. Assay: immunoSEQ multiplex PCR; the TCRdb copy retains only in-frame clones and omits some. V and J calls and clone size follow that table, whereas D and trimming were derived from the DNA. The sample includes 220,000 or so clones, over 70% of them seen just once. The clonotype comes from a woman in her 70s with acute or convalescent COVID-19. The V and J genes are TRBV7-8 and TRBJ2-7; D remains ambiguous. The sample consisted of peripheral blood. CDR3: CASSLLSYSYEQYF. The DNA for the CDR3 is TGTGCCAGCAGCTTACTCAGTTACTCCTACGAGCAGTACTTC.